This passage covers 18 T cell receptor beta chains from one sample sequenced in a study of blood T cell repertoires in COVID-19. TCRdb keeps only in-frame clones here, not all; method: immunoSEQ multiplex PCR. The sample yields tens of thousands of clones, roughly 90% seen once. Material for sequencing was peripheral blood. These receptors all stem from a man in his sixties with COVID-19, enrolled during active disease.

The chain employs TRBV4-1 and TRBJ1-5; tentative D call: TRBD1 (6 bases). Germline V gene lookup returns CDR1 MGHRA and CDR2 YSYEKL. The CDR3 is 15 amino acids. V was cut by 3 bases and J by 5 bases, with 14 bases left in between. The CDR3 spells CASSQLYRADQPQHF. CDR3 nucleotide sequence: TGCGCCAGCAGCCAGCTCTACAGGGCCGATCAGCCCCAGCATTTT.

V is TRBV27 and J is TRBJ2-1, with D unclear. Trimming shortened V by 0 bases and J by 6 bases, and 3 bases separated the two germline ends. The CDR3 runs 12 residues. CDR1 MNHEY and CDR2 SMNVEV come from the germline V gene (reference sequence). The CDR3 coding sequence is TGTGCCAGCAGTTTATCTCTCAATGAGCAGTTCTTC. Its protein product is CASSLSLNEQFF.

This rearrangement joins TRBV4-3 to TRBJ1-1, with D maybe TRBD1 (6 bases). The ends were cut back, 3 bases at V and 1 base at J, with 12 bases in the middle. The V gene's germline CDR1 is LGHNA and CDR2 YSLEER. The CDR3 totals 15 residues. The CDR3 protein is CASSQAYRENTEAFF. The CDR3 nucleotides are TGCGCCAGCAGCCAGGCCTACAGGGAGAACACTGAAGCTTTCTTT.

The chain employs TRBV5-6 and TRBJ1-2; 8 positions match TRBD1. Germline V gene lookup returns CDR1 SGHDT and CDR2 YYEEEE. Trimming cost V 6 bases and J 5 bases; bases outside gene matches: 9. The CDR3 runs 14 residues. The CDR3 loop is CASTPGQVYYGYTF. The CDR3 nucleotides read TGTGCCAGCACCCCGGGACAGGTTTATTATGGCTACACCTTC.

CDR3 bases: TGTGCCAGTAGAACAGGGAGGGCAGAGACCCAGTACTTC. This sequence encodes CASRTGRAETQYF. V and J are TRBV19 and TRBJ2-5; a weak D match, TRBD2 (7 bases). Trimming shortened V by 6 bases and J by 4 bases, and 12 bases separated the two germline ends. The germline V gene has CDR1 LNHDA and CDR2 SQIVND (reference sequence). The CDR3 extends over 13 amino acids. The full variable domain, completed using reference TRBV19 and TRBJ2-5, is DGGITQSPKYLFRKEGQNVTLSCEQNLNHDAMYWYRQDPGQGLRLIYYSQIVNDFQKGDIAEGYSVSREKKESFPLTVTSAQKNPTAFYLCASRTGRAETQYFGPGTRLLVL.

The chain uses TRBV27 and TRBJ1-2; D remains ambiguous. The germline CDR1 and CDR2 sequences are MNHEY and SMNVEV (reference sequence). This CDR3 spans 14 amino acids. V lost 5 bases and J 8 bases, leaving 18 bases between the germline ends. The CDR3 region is CASSRGQRFGGYTF. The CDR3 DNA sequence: TGTGCCAGCAGTAGAGGGCAGCGCTTTGGCGGCTACACCTTC.

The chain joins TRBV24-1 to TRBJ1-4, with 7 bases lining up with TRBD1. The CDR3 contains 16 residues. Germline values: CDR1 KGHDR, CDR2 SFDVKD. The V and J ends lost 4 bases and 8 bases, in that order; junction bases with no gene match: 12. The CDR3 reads CATSDRQGGFAEKLFF. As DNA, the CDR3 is TGTGCCACCAGTGACAGACAGGGCGGCTTCGCGGAAAAACTGTTTTTT.

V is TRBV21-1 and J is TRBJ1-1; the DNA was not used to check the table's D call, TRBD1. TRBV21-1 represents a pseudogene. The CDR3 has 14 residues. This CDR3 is CASSKTGGDTEAFF. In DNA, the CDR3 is TGTGCCAGCAGCAAAACAGGGGGGGACACTGAAGCTTTCTTT.

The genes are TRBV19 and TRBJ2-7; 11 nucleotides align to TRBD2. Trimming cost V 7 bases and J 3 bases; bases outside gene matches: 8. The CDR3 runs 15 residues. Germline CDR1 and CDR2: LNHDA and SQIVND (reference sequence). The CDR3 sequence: CASTPTSGSGYEQYF. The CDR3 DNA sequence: TGTGCCAGTACCCCCACTAGCGGGAGTGGCTACGAGCAGTACTTC.

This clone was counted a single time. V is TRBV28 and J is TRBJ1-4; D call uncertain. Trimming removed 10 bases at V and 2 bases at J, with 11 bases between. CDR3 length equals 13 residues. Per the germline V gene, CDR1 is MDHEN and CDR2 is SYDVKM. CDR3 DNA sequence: TGTGCCACGTTACAGCCTACTAATGAAAAACTGTTTTTT. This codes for CATLQPTNEKLFF.

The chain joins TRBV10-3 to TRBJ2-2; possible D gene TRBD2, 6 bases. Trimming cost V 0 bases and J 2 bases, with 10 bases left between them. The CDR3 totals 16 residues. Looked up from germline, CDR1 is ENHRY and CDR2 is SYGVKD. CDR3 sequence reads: CAISESPGENTGELFF. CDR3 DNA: TGTGCCATCAGTGAGTCACCGGGGGAAAACACCGGGGAGCTGTTTTTT.

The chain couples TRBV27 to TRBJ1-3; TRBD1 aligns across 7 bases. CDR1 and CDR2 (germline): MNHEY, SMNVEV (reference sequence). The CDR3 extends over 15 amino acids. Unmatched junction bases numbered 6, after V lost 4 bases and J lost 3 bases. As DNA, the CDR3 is TGTGCCAGCAGTTCTCTTGACAGGGTTGGAAACACCATATATTTT. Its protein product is CASSSLDRVGNTIYF.

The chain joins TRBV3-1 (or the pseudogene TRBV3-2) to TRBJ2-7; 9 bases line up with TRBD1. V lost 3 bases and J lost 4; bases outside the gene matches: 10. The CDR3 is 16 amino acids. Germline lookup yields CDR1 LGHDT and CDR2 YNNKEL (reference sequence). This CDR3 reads CASSQPPRDRVYEQYF. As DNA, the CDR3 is TGTGCCAGCAGCCAGCCGCCCCGGGACAGGGTTTACGAGCAGTACTTC.

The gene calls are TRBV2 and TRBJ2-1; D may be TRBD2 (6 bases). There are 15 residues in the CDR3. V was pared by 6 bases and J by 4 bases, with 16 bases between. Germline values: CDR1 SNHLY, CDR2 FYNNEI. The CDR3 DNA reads TGTGCCAGCAGAGGACTGGAGGGCCCGTACAATGAGCAGTTCTTC. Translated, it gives CASRGLEGPYNEQFF.

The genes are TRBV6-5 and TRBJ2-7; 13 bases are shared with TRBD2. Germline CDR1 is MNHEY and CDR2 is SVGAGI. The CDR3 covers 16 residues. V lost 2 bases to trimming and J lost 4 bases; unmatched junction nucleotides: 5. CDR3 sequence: CASSYTTSGRSYEQYF. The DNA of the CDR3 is TGTGCCAGCAGTTACACGACTAGCGGGAGGTCGTACGAGCAGTACTTC.

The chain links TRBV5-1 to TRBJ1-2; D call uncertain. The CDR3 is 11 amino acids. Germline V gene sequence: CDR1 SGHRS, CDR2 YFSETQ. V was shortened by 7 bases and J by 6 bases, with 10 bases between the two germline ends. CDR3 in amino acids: CASSSEHGYTF. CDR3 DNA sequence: TGCGCCAGCTCGTCCGAGCATGGCTACACCTTC.

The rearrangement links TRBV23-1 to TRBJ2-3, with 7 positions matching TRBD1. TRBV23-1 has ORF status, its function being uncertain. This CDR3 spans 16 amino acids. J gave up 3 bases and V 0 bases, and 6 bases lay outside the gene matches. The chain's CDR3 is CASSQSPTGRTDTQYF. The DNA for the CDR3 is TGCGCCAGCAGTCAATCCCCGACAGGGAGAACAGATACGCAGTATTTT.

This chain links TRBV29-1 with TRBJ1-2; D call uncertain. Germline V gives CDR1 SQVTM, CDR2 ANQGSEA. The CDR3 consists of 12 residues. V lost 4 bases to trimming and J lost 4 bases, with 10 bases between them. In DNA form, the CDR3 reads TGCAGCGTTGTTTCGAGGTTCTATGGCTACACCTTC. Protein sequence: CSVVSRFYGYTF. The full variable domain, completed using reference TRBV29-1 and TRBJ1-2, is SAVISQKPSRDICQRGTSLTIQCQVDSQVTMMFWYRQQPGQSLTLIATANQGSEATYESGFVIDKFPISRPNLTFSTLTVSNMSPEDSSIYLCSVVSRFYGYTFGSGTRLTVV.